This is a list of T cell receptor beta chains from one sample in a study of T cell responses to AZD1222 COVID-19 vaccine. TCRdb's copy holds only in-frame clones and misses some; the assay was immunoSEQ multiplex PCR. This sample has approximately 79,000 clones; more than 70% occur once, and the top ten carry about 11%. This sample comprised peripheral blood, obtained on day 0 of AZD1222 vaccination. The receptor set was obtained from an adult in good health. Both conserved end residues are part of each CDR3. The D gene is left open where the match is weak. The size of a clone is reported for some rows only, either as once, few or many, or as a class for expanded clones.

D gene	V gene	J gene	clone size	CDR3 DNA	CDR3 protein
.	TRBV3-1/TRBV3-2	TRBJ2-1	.	TGTGCCAGCAGCCAAGAGATCATCTACAATGAGCAGTTCTTC	CASSQEIIYNEQFF
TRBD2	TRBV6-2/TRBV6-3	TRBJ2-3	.	TGTGCCAGCAGTACCGGACTAGCGGGGTTCACAGATACGCAGTATTTT	CASSTGLAGFTDTQYF
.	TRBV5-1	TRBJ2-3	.	TGCGCCAGCAGCTTAGGCGAGGTCACAGATACGCAGTATTTT	CASSLGEVTDTQYF
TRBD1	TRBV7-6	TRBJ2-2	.	TGTGCCAGCAGCTCCAGTGCTAGGGGGCGCTTGGGGGAGCTGTTTTTT	CASSSSARGRLGELFF
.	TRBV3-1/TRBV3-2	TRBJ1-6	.	TGTGCCAGCAGCCAAGATCTACAACGGACGGGTGTGAGTAATTCACCCCTCCACTTT	CASSQDLQRTGVSNSPLHF
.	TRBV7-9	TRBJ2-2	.	TGTGCCAGCAGCTTACTGGGGGCGGACGGTACCGGGGAGCTGTTTTTT	CASSLLGADGTGELFF
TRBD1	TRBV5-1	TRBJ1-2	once	TGCGCCAGCAGCGCGGCGACAGGGGTCTATGGCTACACCTTC	CASSAATGVYGYTF
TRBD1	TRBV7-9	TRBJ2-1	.	TGTGCCAGCAGCTCTTCCGGGACAGGGGTCAATGAGCAGTTCTTC	CASSSSGTGVNEQFF
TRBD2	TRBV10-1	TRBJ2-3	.	TGCGCCAGCAGTGATCCTAGCGGGCCCTCCGGGGATACGCAGTATTTT	CASSDPSGPSGDTQYF
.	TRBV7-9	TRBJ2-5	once	TGTGCCAGCAGCGTCTCCTATGAGACCCAGTACTTC	CASSVSYETQYF
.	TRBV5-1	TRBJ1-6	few	TGCGCCAGCAGCTTGGGAATCAATTCACCCCTCCACTTT	CASSLGINSPLHF
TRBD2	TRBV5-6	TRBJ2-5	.	TGTGCCAGCAGCCTCCCCCCCGCGGGGGGCCGGGAGACCCAGTACTTC	CASSLPPAGGRETQYF
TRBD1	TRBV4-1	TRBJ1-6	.	TGCGCCAGCAGCCTATATACGCCATCGACAGGGGGTAATTCACCCCTCCACTTT	CASSLYTPSTGGNSPLHF
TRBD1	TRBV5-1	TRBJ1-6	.	TGCGCCAGCAGCAAGGACAGGGGGAATTCACCCCTCCACTTT	CASSKDRGNSPLHF
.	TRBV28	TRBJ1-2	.	TGTGCCAGCAGTCTCGGGACAAGTAATTTATGGGGCTACACCTTC	CASSLGTSNLWGYTF
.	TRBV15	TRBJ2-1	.	TGTGCCACCAGCAGAGTAGCTCGTGACTACAATGAGCAGTTCTTC	CATSRVARDYNEQFF
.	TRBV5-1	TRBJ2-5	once	TGCGCCAGCAGCTTGAGCAGCCAAGAGACCCAGTACTTC	CASSLSSQETQYF
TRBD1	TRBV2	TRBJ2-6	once	TGTGCCAGCAGCGGACAGGTCTCCTTTGGGGCCAACGTCCTGACTTTC	CASSGQVSFGANVLTF
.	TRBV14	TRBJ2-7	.	TGTGCCAGCAGCCAAGGAGTCGGACAGACCTACGAGCAGTACTTC	CASSQGVGQTYEQYF
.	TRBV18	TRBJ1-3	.	TGTGCCAGCTCACCAGTCGAGGGCGACGGAGGCACCATATATTTT	CASSPVEGDGGTIYF
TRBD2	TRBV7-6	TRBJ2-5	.	TGTGCCAGCAGCCCGTGGACTAGCGGGAGTATGGAGACCCAGTACTTC	CASSPWTSGSMETQYF
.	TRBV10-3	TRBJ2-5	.	TGTGCCATCAGTGCCGTCCAAGAGACCCAGTACTTC	CAISAVQETQYF
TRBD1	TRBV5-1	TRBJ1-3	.	TGCGCCAGCAGCTTGGATCCCACAGGGGCGATAGGTGGAAACACCATATATTTT	CASSLDPTGAIGGNTIYF
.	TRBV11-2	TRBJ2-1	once	TGTGCCAGCGAAATCTCGACCTCAGCAGGTGAGCAGTTCTTC	CASEISTSAGEQFF
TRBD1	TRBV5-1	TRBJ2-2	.	TGCGCCAGCAGCGGGGACAGGGAGTCCGGGGAGCTGTTTTTT	CASSGDRESGELFF
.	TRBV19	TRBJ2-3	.	TGTGCCACCGCCGGTACGCAGTATTTT	CATAGTQYF
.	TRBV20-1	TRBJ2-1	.	TGCAGCAGTGTGTTAGCAGATGAGCAGTTCTTC	CSSVLADEQFF
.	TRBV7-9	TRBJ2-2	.	TGTGCCAGCCAAGCCGTGGGGGCGAACACCGGGGAGCTGTTTTTT	CASQAVGANTGELFF
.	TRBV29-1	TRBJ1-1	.	TGCAGCGTGGCGAACAGGGTAATGAACACTGAAGCTTTCTTT	CSVANRVMNTEAFF
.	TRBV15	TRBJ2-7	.	TGTGCCACCAGCAGCCGACGGGGTGGGGACGAGCAGTACTTC	CATSSRRGGDEQYF
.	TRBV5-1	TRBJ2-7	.	TGCGCCAGCAGCTTGGGACAGGTAGGGCCTAACGAGCAGTACTTC	CASSLGQVGPNEQYF
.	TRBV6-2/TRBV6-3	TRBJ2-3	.	TGTGCCAGCAGTTACTCGGGCGTCGATACGCAGTATTTT	CASSYSGVDTQYF
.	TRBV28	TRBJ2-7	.	TGTGCCAGCAGCCCCGGCCGCTACGAGCAGTACTTC	CASSPGRYEQYF
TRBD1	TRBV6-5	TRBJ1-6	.	TGTGCCAGCGGGAGGGACAGCCGAATTTCACCCCTCCACTTT	CASGRDSRISPLHF
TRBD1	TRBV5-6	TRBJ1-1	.	TGTGCCAGCAGCCGGACAGGGGGCCTTAACACTGAAGCTTTCTTT	CASSRTGGLNTEAFF
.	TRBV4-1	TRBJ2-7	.	TGCGCCAGCAGCCAACGAAAGGGCCCCTACGAGCAGTACTTC	CASSQRKGPYEQYF
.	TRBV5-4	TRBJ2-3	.	TGTGCCAGCAGCTTGCAGCGGGCGGGAGATACGCAGTATTTT	CASSLQRAGDTQYF
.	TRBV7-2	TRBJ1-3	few	TGTGCCAGCAGTCGTGTAGGGGATACTGGAAACACCATATATTTT	CASSRVGDTGNTIYF
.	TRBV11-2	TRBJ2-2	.	TGTGCCAGCAGCAAAGGGCGGTCCGGGGAGCTGTTTTTT	CASSKGRSGELFF
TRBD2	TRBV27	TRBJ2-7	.	TGTGCCAGCAGGGGGACTAGCGGCAACTACGAGCAGTACTTC	CASRGTSGNYEQYF
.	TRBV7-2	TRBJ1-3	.	TGTGCCAGCAGCTTATCTGGACGGTCCTCTGGAAACACCATATATTTT	CASSLSGRSSGNTIYF
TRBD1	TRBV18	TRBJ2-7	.	TGTGCCAGCTCACCGAGAGGGGGCCTCGAGCAGTACTTC	CASSPRGGLEQYF
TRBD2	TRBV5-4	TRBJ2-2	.	TGTGCCAGCAGCTTGGCCCCGGGAGGTGGGAGAACCGGGGAGCTGTTTTTT	CASSLAPGGGRTGELFF
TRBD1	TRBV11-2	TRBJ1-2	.	TGTGCCAGCAGCTACAGGGGGCCCGACTATGGCTACACCTTC	CASSYRGPDYGYTF
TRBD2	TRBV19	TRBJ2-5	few	TGTGCCAGTAGTATCCCTGGACTAGCGGGGCAAGAGACCCAGTACTTC	CASSIPGLAGQETQYF
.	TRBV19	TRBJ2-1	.	TGTGCCAGTAGTCGTGTCAACTACAATGAGCAGTTCTTC	CASSRVNYNEQFF
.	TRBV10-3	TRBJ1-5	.	TGTGCCACTACCCAGCGGGTTGAAGATAGCAATCAGCCCCAGCATTTT	CATTQRVEDSNQPQHF
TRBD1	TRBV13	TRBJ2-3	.	TGTGCCAGCAGCGAGAGGAGGACAGGGTGGACAGATACGCAGTATTTT	CASSERRTGWTDTQYF
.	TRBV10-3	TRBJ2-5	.	TGTGCCATCAGTGAGTCGCGAATACAAGAGACCCAGTACTTC	CAISESRIQETQYF
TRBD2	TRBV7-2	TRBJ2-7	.	TGTGCCAGCAGCCCAAGCGGGGAGGCCTACGAGCAGTACTTC	CASSPSGEAYEQYF
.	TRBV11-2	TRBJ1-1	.	TGTGCCAGCAGCTTAAGCCCTCCCGGTCGGGGAAACACTGAAGCTTTCTTT	CASSLSPPGRGNTEAFF
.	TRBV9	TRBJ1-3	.	TGTGCCAGCAGCGCTACCAGTTCGTCTGGAAACACCATATATTTT	CASSATSSSGNTIYF
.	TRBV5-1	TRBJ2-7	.	TGCGCCAGCAGCTTGGCCTCAGGACGCTTGCTCCTCTACGAGCAGTACTTC	CASSLASGRLLLYEQYF
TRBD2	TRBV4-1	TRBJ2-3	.	TGCGCCAGCAGCCAAGCGCGGGAGAGGACAGATACGCAGTATTTT	CASSQARERTDTQYF
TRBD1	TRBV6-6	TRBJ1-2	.	TGTGCCAGCAGCCCGGGACAGGGAGGCTACACCTTC	CASSPGQGGYTF
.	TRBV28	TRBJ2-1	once	TGTGCCAGCAGTCCGGGGCATAATGAGCAGTTCTTC	CASSPGHNEQFF
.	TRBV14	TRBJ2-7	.	TGTGCCAGCAGCCCCTATTCCTACGAGCAGTACTTC	CASSPYSYEQYF
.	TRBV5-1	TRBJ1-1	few	TGCGCCAGCAGCTTGGGGGGACCGGACAGCGGGAACACTGAAGCTTTCTTT	CASSLGGPDSGNTEAFF